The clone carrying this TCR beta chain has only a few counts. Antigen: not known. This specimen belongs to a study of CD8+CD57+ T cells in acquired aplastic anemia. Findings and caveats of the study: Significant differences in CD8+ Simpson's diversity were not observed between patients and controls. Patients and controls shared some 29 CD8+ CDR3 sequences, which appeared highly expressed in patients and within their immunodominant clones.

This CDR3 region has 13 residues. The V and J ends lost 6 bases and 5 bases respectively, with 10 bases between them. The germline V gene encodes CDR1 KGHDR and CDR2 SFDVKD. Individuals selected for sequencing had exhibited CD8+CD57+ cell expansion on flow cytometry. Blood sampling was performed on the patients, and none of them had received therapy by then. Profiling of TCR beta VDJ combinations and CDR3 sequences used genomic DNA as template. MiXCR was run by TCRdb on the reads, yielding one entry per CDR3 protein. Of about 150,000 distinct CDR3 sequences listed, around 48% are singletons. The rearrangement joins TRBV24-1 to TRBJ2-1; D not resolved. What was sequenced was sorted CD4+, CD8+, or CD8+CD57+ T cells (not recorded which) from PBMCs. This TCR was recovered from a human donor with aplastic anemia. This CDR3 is CATSSPIDNEQFF. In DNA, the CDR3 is TGTGCCACCAGTTCCCCCATCGACAATGAGCAGTTCTTC.